This TCR beta chain emerged from a study of blood T cell repertoires in COVID-19 (dated by TCRdb to 2019 to 2021). Describing the broader study: Samples from collaborators originated in the United States, Italy and Spain and spanned both the acute and convalescent phases of COVID-19. The repertoires were released in a freely available public database meant as a resource for research on the immune response to SARS-CoV-2. Deeply sampled blood TCRbeta repertoires from subjects exposed to, actively infected with, or recovered from COVID-19 were included in the dataset. Samples were obtained from the ongoing ImmuneRACE study (first 160 participants) and from about 1,300 subjects provided by 6 global collaborators. The prospective study material was composed of cDNA or gDNA derived from T cells, B-cell-depleted T cells, or PBMCs. HLA class I and class II types, where available, came from metadata supplied by the sample provider rather than from assay-based typing. A de-identified subject ID, COVID-19 status, age in years and sex were almost always included in the sample metadata.

V drops 5 bases and J drops 5 bases, leaving 7 bases in between. The CDR3 starts with the cysteine, ends with the phenylalanine, and has 11 residues. The read is trimmed to its CDR3 DNA, 33 bases read in frame from base 1. From a lookup of the germline V gene (reference sequence), CDR1 and CDR2 are SEHNR and FQNEAQ. Enrolling through a virtual design, the prospective study's participants ranged in age from roughly 18 to 95 years and lived across 24 United States geographic areas. To assign participants to cohorts, the prospective study relied on clinical history that participants themselves reported in a screening survey and a study questionnaire. Each participant in the prospective study had whole blood, serum and a nasopharyngeal or oropharyngeal swab collected by mobile phlebotomists. Over a roughly two-month period, participants in the prospective study had the option of providing additional blood draws and questionnaires. Prospective study blood samples were shipped either frozen or at room temperature before DNA extraction.

TCRbeta CDR3 regions were amplified from genomic DNA using the immunoSEQ Assay, a bias-controlled multiplex PCR. As for how the authors treated the data: Nucleated cell counts per sample were estimated from amplification of reference gene primers within the assay. To quantify the absolute abundance of each unique TCRbeta CDR3 rearrangement, sequence reads were collapsed and filtered. For each sample, productive Simpson clonality was calculated as the square root of Simpson's diversity index over productive rearrangements. TCRdb stores this immuneACCESS table with in-frame sequences only. Part of the clones is absent; in the studies checked, under half of the shortfall reflects unresolved V genes, and no reason is known for the rest. V and J calls plus clone size are reproduced from that table; the DNA served to infer D and trimming. The sample table lists 150,000 or so clones, about 83% of them with a count of one. The ten largest clones capture 3.5% to 4% of the sample.

Concerning this clone: The clone's antigen remains unknown. Per-base qualities were not stored, and no clone one base away is much larger.

Beyond this particular receptor, the publication reports: The quantity of clinical and demographic metadata differed by source and by participant and was supplied without curation.

Sequencing was carried out using PBMCs or T cells enriched from blood (not recorded which). The V gene is TRBV7-9 and the J gene is TRBJ2-7; TRBD2 is possibly the D segment (5 matching bases). The TCR was taken from a woman aged 50 to 60 in a cohort exposed to, infected with or recovered from COVID-19 (not recorded which). The DNA sequence reads TGTGCCAGCAGCCAAGCGGACGAGCAGTACTTC. Its amino acids are CASSQADEQYF.